This T cell receptor beta chain derives from a study of blood T cell repertoires in COVID-19. Participant-given clinical history determined each cohort assignment. The method was immunoSEQ multiplex PCR; TCRdb's version includes in-frame clones alone and lacks a portion of them. The sample contains about 200,000 clones, approximately 92% of which appear only once. V was shortened by 5 bases and J by 6 bases, with 26 bases between the two germline ends. The CDR3 contains 18 residues. CDR1 is SGHTA and CDR2 is FQGTGA in the germline V gene. The rearrangement links TRBV7-3 to TRBJ2-1; D uncertain. Input material: PBMCs or T cells enriched from blood (not recorded which). The TCR comes from a woman aged 40-49 years with acute COVID-19. The CDR3 loop is CASSTWSGIQTARNEQFF. The CDR3 DNA follows: TGTGCCAGCAGCACCTGGAGTGGTATCCAGACGGCCCGCAATGAGCAGTTCTTC.